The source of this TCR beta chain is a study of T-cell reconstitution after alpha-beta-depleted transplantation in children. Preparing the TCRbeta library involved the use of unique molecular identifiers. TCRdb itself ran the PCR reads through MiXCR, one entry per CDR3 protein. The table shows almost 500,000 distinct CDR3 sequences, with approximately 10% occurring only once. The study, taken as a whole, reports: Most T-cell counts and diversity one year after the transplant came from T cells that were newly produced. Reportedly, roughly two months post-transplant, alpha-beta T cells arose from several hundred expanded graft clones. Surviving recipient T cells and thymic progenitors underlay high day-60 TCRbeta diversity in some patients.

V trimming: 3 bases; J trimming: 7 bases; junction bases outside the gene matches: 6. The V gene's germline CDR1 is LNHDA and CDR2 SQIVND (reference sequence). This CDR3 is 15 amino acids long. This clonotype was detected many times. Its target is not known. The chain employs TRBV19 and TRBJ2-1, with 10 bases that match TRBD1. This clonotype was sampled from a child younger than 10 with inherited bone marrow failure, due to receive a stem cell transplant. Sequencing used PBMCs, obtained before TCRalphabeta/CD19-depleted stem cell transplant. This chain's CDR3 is CASSISGQGHNEQFF. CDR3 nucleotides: TGTGCCAGTAGTATCTCGGGACAGGGGCATAATGAGCAGTTCTTC.